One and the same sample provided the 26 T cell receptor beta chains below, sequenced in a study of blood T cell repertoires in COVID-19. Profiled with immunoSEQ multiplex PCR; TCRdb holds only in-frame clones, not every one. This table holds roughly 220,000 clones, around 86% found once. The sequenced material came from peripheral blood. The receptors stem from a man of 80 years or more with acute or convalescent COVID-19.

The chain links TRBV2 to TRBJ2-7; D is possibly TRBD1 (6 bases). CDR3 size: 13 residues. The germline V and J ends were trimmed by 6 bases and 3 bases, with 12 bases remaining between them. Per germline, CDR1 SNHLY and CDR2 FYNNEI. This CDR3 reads CASRNRAYYEQYV. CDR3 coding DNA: TGTGCCAGCAGAAACAGGGCCTACTACGAGCAGTACGTC.

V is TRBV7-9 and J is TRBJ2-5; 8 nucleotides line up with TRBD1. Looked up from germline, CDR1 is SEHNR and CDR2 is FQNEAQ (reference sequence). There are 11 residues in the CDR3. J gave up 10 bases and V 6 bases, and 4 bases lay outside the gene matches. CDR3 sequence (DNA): TGTGCCAGCAGTTTCACAGGGGGCCAGTACTTC. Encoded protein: CASSFTGGQYF.

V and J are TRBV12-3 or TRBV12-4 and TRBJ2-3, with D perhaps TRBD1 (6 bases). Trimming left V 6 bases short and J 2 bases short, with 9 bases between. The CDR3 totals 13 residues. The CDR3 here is CASRRQDTDTQYF. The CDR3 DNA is TGTGCCAGCAGGAGACAGGACACAGATACGCAGTATTTT.

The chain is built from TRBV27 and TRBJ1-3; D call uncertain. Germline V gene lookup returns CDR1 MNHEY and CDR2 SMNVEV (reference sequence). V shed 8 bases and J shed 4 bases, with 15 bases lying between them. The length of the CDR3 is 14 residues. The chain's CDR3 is CASSSGLIGNTIYF. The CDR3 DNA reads TGTGCCAGCTCATCAGGCCTAATCGGAAACACCATATATTTT.

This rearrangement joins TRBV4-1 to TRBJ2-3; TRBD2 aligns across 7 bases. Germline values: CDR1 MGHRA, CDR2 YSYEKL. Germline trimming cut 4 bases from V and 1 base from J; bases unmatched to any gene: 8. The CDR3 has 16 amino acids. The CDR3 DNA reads TGCGCCAGCAGCCCACTAGCGATTAAGGGCACAGATACGCAGTATTTT. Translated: CASSPLAIKGTDTQYF.

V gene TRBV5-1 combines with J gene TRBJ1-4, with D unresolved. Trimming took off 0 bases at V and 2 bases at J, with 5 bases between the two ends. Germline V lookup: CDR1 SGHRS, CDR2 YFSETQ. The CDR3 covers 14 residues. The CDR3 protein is CASSLAPTNEKLFF. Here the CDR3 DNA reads TGCGCCAGCAGCTTGGCCCCGACTAATGAAAAACTGTTTTTT.

This chain's CDR3 is CASSRKGQGYTEAFF. CDR3 DNA: TGTGCCAGCAGCCGGAAGGGACAGGGGTACACTGAAGCTTTCTTT. The chain recombines TRBV5-6 with TRBJ1-1, with TRBD1 identical over 10 bases. Trimming at V came to 4 bases and at J to 3 bases, leaving 6 bases not matched to a gene. Per the germline V gene, CDR1 is SGHDT and CDR2 is YYEEEE. The CDR3 covers 15 residues. The complete variable domain, with remaining parts taken from reference TRBV5-6 and TRBJ1-1, reads DAGVTQSPTHLIKTRGQQVTLRCSPKSGHDTVSWYQQALGQGPQFIFQYYEEEERQRGNFPDRFSGHQFPNYSSELNVNALLLGDSALYLCASSRKGQGYTEAFFGQGTRLTVV.

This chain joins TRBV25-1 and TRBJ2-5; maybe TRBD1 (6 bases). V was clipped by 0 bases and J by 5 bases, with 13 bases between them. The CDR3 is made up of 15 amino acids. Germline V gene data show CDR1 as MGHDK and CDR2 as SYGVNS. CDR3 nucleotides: TGTGCCAGCAGTGAATATGGGGGCCTAGGGGAGACCCAGTACTTC. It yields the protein CASSEYGGLGETQYF.

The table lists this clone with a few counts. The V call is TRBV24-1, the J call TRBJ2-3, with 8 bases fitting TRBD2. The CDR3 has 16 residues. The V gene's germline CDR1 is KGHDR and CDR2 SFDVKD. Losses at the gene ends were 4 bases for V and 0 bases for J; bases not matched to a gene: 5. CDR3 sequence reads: CATSESGSVSTDTQYF. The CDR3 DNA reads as TGTGCCACCAGTGAGAGCGGGAGTGTGAGCACAGATACGCAGTATTTT.

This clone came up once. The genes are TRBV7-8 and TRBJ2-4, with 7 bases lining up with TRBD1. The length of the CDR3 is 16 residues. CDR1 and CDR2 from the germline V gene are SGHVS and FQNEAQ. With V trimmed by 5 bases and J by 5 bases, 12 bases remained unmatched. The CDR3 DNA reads TGTGCCAGCAGCATCGGGACAGCTGGGGCCCAAAACATTCAGTACTTC. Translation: CASSIGTAGAQNIQYF.

CDR3 sequence (DNA): TGTGCCAGTAGTATTGGAGGGGGACTACGCCCCCTTCGAAGCTCCTACAATGAGCAGTTCTTC. The encoded protein is CASSIGGGLRPLRSSYNEQFF. The J gene is TRBJ2-1, the V gene TRBV19; possible D gene TRBD2, 7 bases. The ends were cut back, 3 bases at V and 0 bases at J, with 27 bases in the middle. Germline V gene sequence: CDR1 LNHDA, CDR2 SQIVND (reference sequence). The CDR3 spans 21 residues. The variable domain in full, completed from reference TRBV19 and TRBJ2-1, reads DGGITQSPKYLFRKEGQNVTLSCEQNLNHDAMYWYRQDPGQGLRLIYYSQIVNDFQKGDIAEGYSVSREKKESFPLTVTSAQKNPTAFYLCASSIGGGLRPLRSSYNEQFFGPGTRLTVL.

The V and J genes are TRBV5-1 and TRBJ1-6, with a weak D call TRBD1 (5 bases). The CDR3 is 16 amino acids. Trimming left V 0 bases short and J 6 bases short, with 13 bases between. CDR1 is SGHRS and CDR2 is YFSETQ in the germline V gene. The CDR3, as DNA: TGCGCCAGCAGCTTGGAAGGGGTTGGACGTAATTCACCCCTCCACTTT. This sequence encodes CASSLEGVGRNSPLHF.

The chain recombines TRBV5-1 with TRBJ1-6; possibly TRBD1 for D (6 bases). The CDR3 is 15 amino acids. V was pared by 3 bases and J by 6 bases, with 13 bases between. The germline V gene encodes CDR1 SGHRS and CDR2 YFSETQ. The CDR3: CASSSEGRGNSPLHF. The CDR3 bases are TGCGCCAGCAGCTCCGAGGGCAGGGGTAATTCACCCCTCCACTTT.

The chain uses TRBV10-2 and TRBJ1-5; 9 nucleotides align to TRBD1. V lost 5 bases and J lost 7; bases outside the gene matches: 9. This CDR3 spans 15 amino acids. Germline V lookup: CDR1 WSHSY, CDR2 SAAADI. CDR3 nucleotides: TGCGCCAGCAGTACTACAGGGGGCGCTGGGCAGCCCCAGCATTTT. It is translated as CASSTTGGAGQPQHF.

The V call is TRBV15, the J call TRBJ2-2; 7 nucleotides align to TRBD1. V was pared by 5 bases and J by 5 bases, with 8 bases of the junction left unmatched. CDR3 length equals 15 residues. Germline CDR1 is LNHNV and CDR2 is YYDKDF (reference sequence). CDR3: CATSRRGGATGELFF. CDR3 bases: TGTGCCACCAGCCGTCGAGGGGGCGCGACCGGGGAGCTGTTTTTT.

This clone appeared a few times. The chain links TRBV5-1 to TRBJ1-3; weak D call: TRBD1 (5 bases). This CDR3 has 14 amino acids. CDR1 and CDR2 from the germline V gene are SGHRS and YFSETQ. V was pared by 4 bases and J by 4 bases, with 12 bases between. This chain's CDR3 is CASSPAAGGNTIYF. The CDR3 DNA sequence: TGCGCCAGCAGCCCGGCAGCAGGGGGAAACACCATATATTTT.

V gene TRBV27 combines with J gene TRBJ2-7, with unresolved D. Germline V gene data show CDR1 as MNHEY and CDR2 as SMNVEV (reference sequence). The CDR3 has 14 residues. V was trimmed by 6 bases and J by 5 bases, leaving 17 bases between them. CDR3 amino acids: CASSLQLGSDEQYF. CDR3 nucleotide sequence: TGTGCCAGCAGCCTCCAATTGGGCTCGGACGAGCAGTACTTC.

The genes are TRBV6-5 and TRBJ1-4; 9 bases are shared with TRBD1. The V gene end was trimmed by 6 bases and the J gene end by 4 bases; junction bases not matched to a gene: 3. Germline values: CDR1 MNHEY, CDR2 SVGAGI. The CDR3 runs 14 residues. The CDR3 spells CASRDRGLNEKLFF. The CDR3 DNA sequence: TGTGCCAGCAGGGACAGGGGCCTTAATGAAAAACTGTTTTTT.

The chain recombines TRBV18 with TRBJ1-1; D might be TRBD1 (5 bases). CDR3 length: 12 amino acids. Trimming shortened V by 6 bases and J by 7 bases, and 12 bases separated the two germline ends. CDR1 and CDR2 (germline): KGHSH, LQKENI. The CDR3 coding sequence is TGTGCCAGCTCTGCGGCCAGGGATGAAGCTTTCTTT. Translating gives CASSAARDEAFF.

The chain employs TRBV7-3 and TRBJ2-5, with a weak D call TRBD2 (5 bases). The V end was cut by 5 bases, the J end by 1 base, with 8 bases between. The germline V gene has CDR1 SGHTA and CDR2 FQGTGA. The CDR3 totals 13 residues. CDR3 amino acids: CASSPGIQETQYF. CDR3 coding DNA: TGTGCCAGCAGCCCGGGGATCCAAGAGACCCAGTACTTC.

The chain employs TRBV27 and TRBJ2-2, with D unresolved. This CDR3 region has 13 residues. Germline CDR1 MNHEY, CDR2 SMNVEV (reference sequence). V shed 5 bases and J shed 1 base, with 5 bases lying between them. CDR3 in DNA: TGTGCCAGCAGTCCTCTGAACACCGGGGAGCTGTTTTTT. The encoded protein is CASSPLNTGELFF.

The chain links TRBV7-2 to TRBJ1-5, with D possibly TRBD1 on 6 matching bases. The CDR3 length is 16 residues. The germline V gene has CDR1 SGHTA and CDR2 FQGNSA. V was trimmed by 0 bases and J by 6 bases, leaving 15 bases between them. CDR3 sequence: CASSLAGGGGGQPQHF. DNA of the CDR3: TGTGCCAGCAGCTTAGCGGGAGGGGGTGGCGGTCAGCCCCAGCATTTT.

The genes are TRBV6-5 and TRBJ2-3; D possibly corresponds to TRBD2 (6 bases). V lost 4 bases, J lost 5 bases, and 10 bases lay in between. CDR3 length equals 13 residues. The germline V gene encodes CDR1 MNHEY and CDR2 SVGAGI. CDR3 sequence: CASSFGGRDTQYF. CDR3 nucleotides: TGTGCCAGCAGTTTTGGGGGGAGAGATACGCAGTATTTT.

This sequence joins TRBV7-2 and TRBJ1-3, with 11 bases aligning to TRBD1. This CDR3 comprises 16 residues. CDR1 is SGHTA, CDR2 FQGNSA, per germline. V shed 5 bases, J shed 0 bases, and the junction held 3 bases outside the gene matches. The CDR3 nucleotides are TGTGCCAGCAGCCGGGGACAGGGGGGCTCTGGAAACACCATATATTTT. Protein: CASSRGQGGSGNTIYF.

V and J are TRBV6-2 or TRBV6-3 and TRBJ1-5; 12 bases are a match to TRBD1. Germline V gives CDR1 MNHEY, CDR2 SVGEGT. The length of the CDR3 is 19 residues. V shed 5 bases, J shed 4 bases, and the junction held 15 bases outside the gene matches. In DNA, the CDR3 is TGTGCCAGCAGTCCCGGGACAGGGGGCTTTGCAACCAGAAATCAGCCCCAGCATTTT. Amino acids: CASSPGTGGFATRNQPQHF.

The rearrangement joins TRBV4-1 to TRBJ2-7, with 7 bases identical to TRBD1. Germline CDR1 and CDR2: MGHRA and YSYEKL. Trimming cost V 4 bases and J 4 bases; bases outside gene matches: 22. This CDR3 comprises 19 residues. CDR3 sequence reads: CASSRQMGDRVGTGYEQYF. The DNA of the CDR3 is TGCGCCAGCAGCCGACAGATGGGTGACAGGGTTGGGACGGGATACGAGCAGTACTTC.